The clone carrying this T cell receptor beta chain came up many times. This CDR3 spans 13 amino acids. V lost 6 bases, J lost 2 bases, and 3 bases stayed unmatched. CDR1 and CDR2 (germline): DFQATT, SNEGSKA (reference sequence). The data derive from a study of T-cell reconstitution after alpha-beta-depleted transplantation in children. It was with unique molecular identifiers that the TCRbeta library was prepared. A single record per CDR3 protein comes from TCRdb applying MiXCR to the PCR reads. The data hold almost 400,000 distinct CDR3 sequences, with about a fifth observed a single time. The sequences come from PBMCs from the stem cell graft donor, collected from the stem cell graft. The clonotype originates from a human donor who donated a stem cell graft to a child with acute myeloid leukemia. The chain recombines TRBV20-1 with TRBJ2-3, with TRBD2 matching over 9 bases. The CDR3 here is CSALAGITDTQYF. The CDR3 DNA is TGCAGTGCGCTAGCGGGGATCACAGATACGCAGTATTTT.